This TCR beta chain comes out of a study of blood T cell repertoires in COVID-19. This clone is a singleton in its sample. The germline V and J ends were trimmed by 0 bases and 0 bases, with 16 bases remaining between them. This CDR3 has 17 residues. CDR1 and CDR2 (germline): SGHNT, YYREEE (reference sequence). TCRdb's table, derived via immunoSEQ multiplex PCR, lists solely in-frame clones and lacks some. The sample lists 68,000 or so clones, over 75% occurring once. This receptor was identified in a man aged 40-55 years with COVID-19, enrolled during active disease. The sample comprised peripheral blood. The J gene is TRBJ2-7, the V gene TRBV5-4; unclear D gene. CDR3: CASSLDGASGSSYEQYF. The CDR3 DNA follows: TGTGCCAGCAGCTTGGACGGTGCCTCAGGTAGCTCCTACGAGCAGTACTTC.